The 29 T cell receptor beta chains presented below share a single source sample, sequenced in a study of graft-versus-host responses after intestinal transplantation. For these receptors, no antigen is known. Method: immunoSEQ multiplex PCR; TCRdb's copy keeps in-frame clones and lacks some. The table lists over 100,000 clones, 85% to 95% of them singletons. This specimen was unstimulated CD8+ T cells sorted from spleen or lymph node cells, taken before transplant. The receptor source for this set is a human donor who was the organ donor for an intestinal transplant.

V gene TRBV7-2 combines with J gene TRBJ2-1, with D unclear. Germline V gene lookup returns CDR1 SGHTA and CDR2 FQGNSA. The CDR3 is made up of 15 amino acids. Trimming took 5 bases from V and 9 from J, leaving 20 bases between them. The CDR3, as DNA: TGTGCCAGCAGCCCCGGACCCTACTTGACGAGTGAGCAGTTCTTC. This sequence encodes CASSPGPYLTSEQFF.

V gene TRBV19 combines with J gene TRBJ1-2, with D possibly matching TRBD1 (6 bases). Trimming pared 5 bases from V and 12 bases from J, leaving 19 bases between. The CDR3 has 13 residues. Germline CDR1 reads LNHDA; CDR2 reads SQIVND (reference sequence). CDR3 DNA sequence: TGTGCCAGTAGTGCCCGGGGGCATACGGGCCACACCTTC. It is translated as CASSARGHTGHTF.

This chain connects TRBV15 to TRBJ2-1; no reliable D call. Germline assignment: CDR1 LNHNV and CDR2 YYDKDF (reference sequence). The V and J ends lost 2 bases and 10 bases respectively, with 12 bases between them. The CDR3 loop spans 13 amino acids. The CDR3 region has the DNA TGTGCCACCAGCAGATTGATAACACTAGAGCAGTTCTTC. It specifies CATSRLITLEQFF.

This chain connects TRBV4-1 to TRBJ2-7; D is uncertain. V dropped 0 bases and J dropped 4 bases, with 10 bases sitting between them. Germline V lookup: CDR1 MGHRA, CDR2 YSYEKL. This CDR3 comprises 14 residues. CDR3 loop: CASSQDLKGYEQYF. The DNA for the CDR3 is TGCGCCAGCAGCCAAGATCTTAAGGGATACGAGCAGTACTTC.

The chain is built from TRBV19 and TRBJ1-6; a possible D gene is TRBD1 (5 bases). The CDR3 loop spans 15 amino acids. With 9 bases removed from V and 0 bases from J, the gap between germline ends came to 12 bases. Germline V CDR1 and CDR2: LNHDA, SQIVND (reference sequence). For the CDR3, the DNA is TGTGCCAGCCGACAGCTGAGCTCCTATAATTCACCCCTCCACTTT. Residues: CASRQLSSYNSPLHF.

The chain combines TRBV5-1 with TRBJ2-7, with TRBD2 matching over 7 bases. The junction had 8 bases not matched to a gene; V was cut back by 0 bases and J by 5 bases. Germline loops: CDR1 SGHRS, CDR2 YFSETQ. The CDR3 loop spans 15 amino acids. CDR3 protein: CASSLGASGTDEQYF. The CDR3 DNA reads as TGCGCCAGCAGCTTGGGTGCTAGCGGTACGGACGAGCAGTACTTC. Full variable domain (rest looked up from reference TRBV5-1 and TRBJ2-7): KAGVTQTPRYLIKTRGQQVTLSCSPISGHRSVSWYQQTPGQGLQFLFEYFSETQRNKGNFPGRFSGRQFSNSRSEMNVSTLELGDSALYLCASSLGASGTDEQYFGPGTRLTVT.

The rearrangement links TRBV13 to TRBJ1-1; the D is unclear. CDR3 length: 14 amino acids. Trimming removed 5 bases from V and 4 bases from J, with 14 bases in between. From germline, CDR1 is PRHDT and CDR2 FYEKMQ (reference sequence). The DNA for the CDR3 is TGTGCCAGCAGCCTCGCCATGGCGGGCACTGAAGCTTTCTTT. Translated: CASSLAMAGTEAFF.

This chain connects TRBV27 to TRBJ2-7; D is unclear. Germline V gives CDR1 MNHEY, CDR2 SMNVEV (reference sequence). This CDR3 contains 13 residues. V lost 2 bases to trimming and J lost 3 bases, with 8 bases between them. The DNA of the CDR3 is TGTGCCAGCAGTTTAATTTTGGGCTACGAGCAGTACTTC. The encoded protein is CASSLILGYEQYF.

The chain is built from TRBV11-2 and TRBJ2-3; TRBD2 agrees at 7 bases. J lost 1 base, V lost 5 bases, and 9 bases had no gene match. CDR1 and CDR2 from the germline V gene are SGHAT and FQNNGV. The CDR3 has 16 amino acids. CDR3 region: CASSPRGLAGTDTQYF. The CDR3 nucleotides read TGTGCCAGCAGCCCTAGAGGGCTAGCGGGCACAGATACGCAGTATTTT.

V gene TRBV6-5 combines with J gene TRBJ2-3, with no clear D. V was shortened by 5 bases and J by 0 bases, with 9 bases between the two germline ends. The CDR3 totals 14 residues. The germline V gene has CDR1 MNHEY and CDR2 SVGAGI. For the CDR3, the DNA is TGTGCCAGCAGTACAACCAGCAGCACAGATACGCAGTATTTT. It is translated as CASSTTSSTDTQYF.

The genes are TRBV7-2 and TRBJ2-7; D call uncertain. Trimming stripped 2 bases from V and 0 bases from J, with 11 bases between. Germline V gives CDR1 SGHTA, CDR2 FQGNSA. The CDR3 has 15 residues. CDR3 nucleotide sequence: TGTGCCAGCAGCTTAAAATTAGGAGACTCCTACGAGCAGTACTTC. It translates to CASSLKLGDSYEQYF.

CDR3 in DNA: TGTGCCAGTAGTATAACTAGCGGCTACGAGCAGTACTTC. Its translation is CASSITSGYEQYF. The chain carries TRBV19 and TRBJ2-7, with 8 bases identical to TRBD2. Trimming took 2 bases from V and 3 from J; bases not matched to a gene: 0. Per germline, CDR1 LNHDA and CDR2 SQIVND (reference sequence). The CDR3 is 13 residues long.

This chain links TRBV2 with TRBJ2-1; 8 bases are a match to TRBD1. V was pared by 4 bases and J by 0 bases, with 2 bases of the junction left unmatched. The germline V gene has CDR1 SNHLY and CDR2 FYNNEI. This CDR3 is built from 15 residues. The CDR3 region has the DNA TGTGCCAGCAGTGGACAGGGGAGCTCCTACAATGAGCAGTTCTTC. Translation: CASSGQGSSYNEQFF.

This rearrangement joins TRBV21-1 to TRBJ2-7; the table calls TRBD2, which could not be checked here. TRBV21-1 is a pseudogene segment. This CDR3 has 17 residues. CDR3 in DNA: TGTGCCAGCAGCAAAGGGGGGACTAGCGGCAGCTCCTACGAGCAGTACTTC. Translating it yields CASSKGGTSGSSYEQYF.

This chain links TRBV19 with TRBJ2-5, with TRBD2 as a possible D gene (5 bases). Germline V gene data show CDR1 as LNHDA and CDR2 as SQIVND (reference sequence). The CDR3 is made up of 16 amino acids. V was pared by 7 bases and J by 5 bases, with 23 bases between. This CDR3 reads CASTPSGVRSVETQYF. CDR3 DNA sequence: TGTGCCAGTACCCCTTCCGGGGTCCGTAGCGTGGAGACCCAGTACTTC.

The rearrangement joins TRBV5-3 to TRBJ2-5, with 8 positions matching TRBD1. TRBV5-3 qualifies as an ORF whose function is uncertain. The CDR3 spans 16 residues. J was trimmed by 3 bases and V by 4 bases; bases with no gene match: 11. This chain's CDR3 is CARSTRTGMEKETQYF. The CDR3 DNA sequence: TGTGCCAGAAGCACAAGGACAGGGATGGAAAAAGAGACCCAGTACTTC.

The chain uses TRBV21-1 and TRBJ1-5; the table assigns TRBD1, which was not confirmed against the DNA. TRBV21-1 is a pseudogene. This CDR3 is 16 amino acids long. This CDR3 is CASSTGTAGSNQPQHF. As DNA, the CDR3 is TGTGCCAGCAGCACCGGGACAGCCGGTAGCAATCAGCCCCAGCATTTT.

This clone is a singleton in its sample. This chain joins TRBV7-8 and TRBJ1-3, with D unclear. The CDR3 sequence is 14 residues long. Per the germline V gene, CDR1 is SGHVS and CDR2 is FQNEAQ. Deletions cut 5 bases from V and 0 bases from J, with 8 bases between. The CDR3 DNA follows: TGTGCCAGCAGCCTGGCGGTCTCTGGAAACACCATATATTTT. This encodes CASSLAVSGNTIYF.

The chain carries TRBV4-3 and TRBJ1-2, with D maybe TRBD1 (6 bases). V lost 2 bases and J lost 1, with 11 bases in between. From germline, CDR1 is LGHNA and CDR2 YSLEER. The CDR3 loop spans 15 amino acids. In nucleotides, the CDR3 is TGCGCCAGCAGCCAATTGGACAGCAATAACTATGGCTACACCTTC. Protein: CASSQLDSNNYGYTF.

This clone appeared a few times. The chain recombines TRBV4-1 with TRBJ2-7; no firm D call. Germline CDR1 MGHRA, CDR2 YSYEKL. V was clipped by 3 bases and J by 3 bases, with 9 bases between them. This CDR3 region has 13 residues. This chain's CDR3 is CASSHRLFYEQYF. Here the CDR3 DNA reads TGCGCCAGCAGCCACCGGCTGTTCTACGAGCAGTACTTC.

The V and J genes are TRBV7-6 and TRBJ2-5, with D possibly matching TRBD2 (6 bases). Germline V CDR1 and CDR2: SGHVS, FNYEAQ. V lost 6 bases to trimming and J lost 3 bases, with 20 bases between them. This CDR3 comprises 16 residues. CDR3 nucleotide sequence: TGTGCCAGCAGTCACCTGTTGGTAGCGGAGGAAGAGACCCAGTACTTC. Amino acids: CASSHLLVAEEETQYF.

The genes are TRBV9 and TRBJ1-1, with D unresolved. Germline V gives CDR1 SGDLS, CDR2 YYNGEE. The ends were cut back, 5 bases at V and 0 bases at J, with 14 bases in the middle. The CDR3 consists of 15 residues. The CDR3 region is CASSRRSAMNTEAFF. The CDR3 DNA sequence: TGTGCCAGCAGTCGTAGGTCAGCTATGAACACTGAAGCTTTCTTT.

This clone occurred once. This chain links TRBV29-1 with TRBJ2-7; D is unresolved. Germline V gene data show CDR1 as SQVTM and CDR2 as ANQGSEA. Trimming cost V 6 bases and J 4 bases, with 10 bases left between them. This CDR3 is built from 11 residues. CDR3 bases: TGCAGCGTCGGGTTGGGATACGAGCAGTACTTC. Translating it yields CSVGLGYEQYF.

The chain has TRBV6-5 and TRBJ1-5, with D possibly TRBD1 on 5 matching bases. The ends were cut back, 6 bases at V and 0 bases at J, with 12 bases in the middle. This CDR3 contains 15 residues. Germline V gene sequence: CDR1 MNHEY, CDR2 SVGAGI. CDR3 in DNA: TGTGCCAGCAGCTATAGGGGTGGTAGCAATCAGCCCCAGCATTTT. This translates into CASSYRGGSNQPQHF.

CDR3 bases: TGTGCCAGCAGCGTTAACCCCAGAGGTCTTCCTCTGGGGGCCAACGTCCTGACTTTC. Its translation: CASSVNPRGLPLGANVLTF. The genes are TRBV11-2 and TRBJ2-6; D is unclear. The CDR3 totals 19 residues. Trimming removed 5 bases at V and 4 bases at J, with 24 bases between. The germline V gene has CDR1 SGHAT and CDR2 FQNNGV.

As DNA, the CDR3 is TGTGCCAGCAGCTTATTGGGACTACCCACCGGGGAGCTGTTTTTT. Translation gives CASSLLGLPTGELFF. The chain uses TRBV7-9 and TRBJ2-2, with TRBD2 matching over 7 bases. Germline values: CDR1 SEHNR, CDR2 FQNEAQ (reference sequence). V lost 2 bases to trimming and J lost 4 bases; unmatched junction nucleotides: 4. The CDR3 is 15 amino acids.

The rearrangement joins TRBV19 to TRBJ2-7, with 9 positions matching TRBD2. Germline trimming cut 4 bases from V and 2 bases from J; bases unmatched to any gene: 6. This CDR3 comprises 15 residues. Germline V gene sequence: CDR1 LNHDA, CDR2 SQIVND (reference sequence). The CDR3 DNA is TGTGCCAGTAGTAACCCCAGCGGGGGGACCTACGAGCAGTACTTC. Its translation: CASSNPSGGTYEQYF.

A single count supports this clone. This chain connects TRBV2 to TRBJ1-3; D is possibly TRBD1 (5 bases). The CDR3 is made up of 16 amino acids. The V and J ends lost 3 bases and 0 bases respectively, with 12 bases between them. Germline V CDR1 and CDR2: SNHLY, FYNNEI. CDR3 sequence reads: CASSEGPNPSGNTIYF. As DNA, the CDR3 is TGTGCCAGCAGTGAGGGGCCTAACCCCTCTGGAAACACCATATATTTT.

The chain has TRBV4-2 and TRBJ1-4; possible D gene TRBD1, 6 bases. This CDR3 region has 17 residues. With 1 base removed from V and 7 bases from J, the gap between germline ends came to 19 bases. Per germline, CDR1 LGHNA and CDR2 YNFKEQ. CDR3 in DNA: TGTGCCAGCAGCCAAGGAGCGGTCGCAGGGGTGTCTGAAAAACTGTTTTTT. Amino acid sequence: CASSQGAVAGVSEKLFF.